This T cell receptor beta chain was profiled in a study of a mutant IDH1 vaccine in newly diagnosed glioma. Study-level background: Most patients had radiochemotherapy with temozolomide before enrollment; others had one alone.

Sequencing used immunoSEQ multiplex PCR; TCRdb keeps in-frame clones, though not all of them. The top ten hold roughly 4% of the sample, which has fewer than 15,000 clones, roughly 79% seen once. Between the trimmed V and J ends, which lost 0 bases and 1 base, there was a span of 19 bases. Germline CDR1 and CDR2: SGDLS and YYNGEE. The CDR3 sequence is 18 residues long. The time point here: week 47, end of study. With topical imiquimod, each dose of the vaccine consisted of 300 ug of mutant IDH1 20-mer peptide. Each donor presented with a new WHO grade 3 or 4 astrocytoma that tested IDH1-mutant and showed ATRX loss. On this clone itself: Its specificity is not known.

The sequencing used PBMCs, collected from a glioma patient whose treatment included an IDH1 peptide vaccine. The TCR sequence derives from a woman in her forties with glioma. This chain links TRBV9 with TRBJ1-1, with a tentative D call TRBD1 (6 bases). The CDR3 is CASSVGTWRGAGNTEAFF. The DNA for the CDR3 is TGTGCCAGCAGCGTAGGTACTTGGAGGGGGGCAGGGAACACTGAAGCTTTCTTT.